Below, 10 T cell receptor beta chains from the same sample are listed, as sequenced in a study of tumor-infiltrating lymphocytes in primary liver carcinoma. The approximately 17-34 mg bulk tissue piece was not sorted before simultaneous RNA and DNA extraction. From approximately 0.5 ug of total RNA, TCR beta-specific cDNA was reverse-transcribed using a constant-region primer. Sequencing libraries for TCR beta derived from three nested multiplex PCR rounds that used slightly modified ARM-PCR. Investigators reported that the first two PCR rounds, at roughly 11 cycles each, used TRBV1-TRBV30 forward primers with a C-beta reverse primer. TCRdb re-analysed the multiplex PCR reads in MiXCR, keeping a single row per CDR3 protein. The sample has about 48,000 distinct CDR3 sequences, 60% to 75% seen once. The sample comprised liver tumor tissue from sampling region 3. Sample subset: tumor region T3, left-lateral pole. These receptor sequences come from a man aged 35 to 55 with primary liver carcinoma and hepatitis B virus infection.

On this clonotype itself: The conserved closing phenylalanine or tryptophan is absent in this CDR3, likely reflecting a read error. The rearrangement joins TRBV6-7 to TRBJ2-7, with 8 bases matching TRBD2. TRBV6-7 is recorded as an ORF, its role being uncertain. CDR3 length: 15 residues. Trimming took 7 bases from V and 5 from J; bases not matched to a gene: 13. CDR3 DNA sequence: TGTGCCAGCATCCACCGGTGGCGGGAGGCCGACGAGCAGTACATC. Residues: CASIHRWREADEQYI.

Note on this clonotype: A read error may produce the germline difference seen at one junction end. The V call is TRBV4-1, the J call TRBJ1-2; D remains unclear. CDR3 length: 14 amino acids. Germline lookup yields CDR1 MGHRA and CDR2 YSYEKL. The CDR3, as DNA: TGCGCCAGCAGCCATAGAGAAGGGCGCTATGGTTACACCTTC. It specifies CASSHREGRYGYTF.

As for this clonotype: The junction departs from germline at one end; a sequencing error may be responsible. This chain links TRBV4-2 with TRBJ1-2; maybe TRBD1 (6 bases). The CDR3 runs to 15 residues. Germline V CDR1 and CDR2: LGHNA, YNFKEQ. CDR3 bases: TGTGCCGGCTGCCAAGATAGTGGGCAGGGGTATGGTTACACCTTC. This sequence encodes CAGCQDSGQGYGYTF.

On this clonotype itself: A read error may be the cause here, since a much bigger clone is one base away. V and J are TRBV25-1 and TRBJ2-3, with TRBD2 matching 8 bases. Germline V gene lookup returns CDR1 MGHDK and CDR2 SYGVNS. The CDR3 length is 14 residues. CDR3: CVSSGAGETDTQYF. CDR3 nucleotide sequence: TGTGTCAGCAGTGGAGCGGGAGAGACAGATACGCAGTATTTT. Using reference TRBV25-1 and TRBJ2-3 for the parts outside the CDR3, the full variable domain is EADIYQTPRYLVIGTGKKITLECSQTMGHDKMYWYQQDPGMELHLIHYSYGVNSTEKGDLSSESTVSRIRTEHFPLTLESARPSHTSQYLCVSSGAGETDTQYFGPGTRLTVL.

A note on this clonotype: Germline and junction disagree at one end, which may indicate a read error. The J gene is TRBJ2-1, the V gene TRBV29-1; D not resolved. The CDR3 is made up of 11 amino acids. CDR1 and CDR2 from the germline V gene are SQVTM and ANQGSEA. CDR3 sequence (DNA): TGCAGAGTTGAAGGGAACAAGGAGCAGTTCTTC. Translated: CRVEGNKEQFF.

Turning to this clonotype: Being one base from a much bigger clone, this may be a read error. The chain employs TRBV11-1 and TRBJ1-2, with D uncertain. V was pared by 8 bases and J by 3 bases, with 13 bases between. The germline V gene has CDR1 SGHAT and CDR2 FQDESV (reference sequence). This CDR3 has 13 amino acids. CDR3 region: CASCQQLDYGYTF. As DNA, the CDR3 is TGTGCCAGCTGCCAACAACTCGACTATGGCTACACCTTC.

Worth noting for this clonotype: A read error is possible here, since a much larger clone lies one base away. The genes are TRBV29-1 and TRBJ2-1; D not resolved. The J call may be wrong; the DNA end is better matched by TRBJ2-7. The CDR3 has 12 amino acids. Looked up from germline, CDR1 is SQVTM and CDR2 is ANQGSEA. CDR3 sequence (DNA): TGCAGCGCTGTTGATGAGATAAGTGAGCAGTACTTC. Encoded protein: CSAVDEISEQYF.

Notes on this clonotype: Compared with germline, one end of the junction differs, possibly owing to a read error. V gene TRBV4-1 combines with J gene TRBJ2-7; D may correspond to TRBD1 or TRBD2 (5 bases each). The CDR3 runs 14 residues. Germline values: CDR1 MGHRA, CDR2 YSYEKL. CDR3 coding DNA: TGCGGCAGCAGGCAAGAAATTCGGGACCTCGAGCAGTACTTC. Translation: CGSRQEIRDLEQYF.

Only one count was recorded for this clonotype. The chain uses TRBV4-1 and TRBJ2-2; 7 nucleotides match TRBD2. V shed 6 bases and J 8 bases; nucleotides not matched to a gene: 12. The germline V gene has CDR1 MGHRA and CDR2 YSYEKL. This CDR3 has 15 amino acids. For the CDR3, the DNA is TGCGCCAGCAGTCTGGCGGGAGATGCCACGGGGGAGCTGTTTTTT. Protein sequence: CASSLAGDATGELFF.

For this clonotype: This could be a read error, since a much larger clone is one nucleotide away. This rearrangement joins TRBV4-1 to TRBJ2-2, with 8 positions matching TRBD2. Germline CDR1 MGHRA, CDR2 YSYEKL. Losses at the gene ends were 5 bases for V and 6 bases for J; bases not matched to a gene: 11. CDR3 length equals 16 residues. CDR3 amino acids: CASSTRLARDSGELFF. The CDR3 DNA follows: TGCGCCAGCAGCACCCGACTAGCGCGAGATTCCGGGGAGCTGTTTTTT.